This entry describes one T cell receptor beta chain. Which antigen it targets is not known. Within one base of it there is no much larger clone, and no base qualities were kept. The data belong to a study of vaccination and CD4 T cells after COVID-19 (dated by TCRdb to between 2020 and 2023). General notes on the study: Every convalescent patient had a positive nasal swab PCR test for SARS-CoV-2, with mild disease in 9 or 10 patients and severe disease in one. In control cultures, a CEFX viral epitope pool was used as positive control, an HIV-1 Nef peptide pool was used as negative control, or no peptide was added. Participants received two doses of either the Pfizer-BioNTech BNT162b2 vaccine (n=8) or the Moderna mRNA-1273 vaccine (n=2). Post-COVID blood samples were collected from convalescent patients a median of roughly 100 days after diagnosis, with a range of about 35 to 170 days. Post-vaccine blood samples were collected a median of around 2.5 months after the second vaccine dose, ranging from about 13 to 250 days. The spike-specific CD4+ TCR repertoire was compared before and after mRNA vaccination in over nine COVID-19 convalescent patients and a few infection-naive healthy vaccine recipients. For stimulating the cultures, overlapping spike peptide pools were used, derived from SARS-CoV-2 as well as from the common cold coronaviruses HCoV-NL63, HCoV-OC43 and HCoV-229E. In the convalescent cohort there were six males and four females, among whom were two Hispanic individuals, seven Caucasians, two Asians and one multiracial person.

The germline V gene (reference sequence) yields SGHNT for CDR1 and YYREEE for CDR2. V loses 3 bases, J loses 3 bases, and the germline ends lie 10 bases apart. From the cysteine through the phenylalanine, the CDR3 covers 13 amino acids. Here the CDR3 DNA is all that survives: 39 bases in frame from base 1. This specimen's treatment or condition label, per the study, means: roughly 10-day PBMC culture with coronavirus spike peptide pools or control peptides (ViraFEST assay). The study used the ViraFEST assay, which expanded antigen-specific T cells with peptide pools and then identified expanded clonotypes by TCR sequencing. Positive SARS-CoV-2 PCR tests in the convalescent patients dated from March to December 2020, before Alpha, Beta and Delta variants emerged in the United States. More than 1.5 million PBMCs per well were cultured in IMDM with roughly 5% human AB serum and 8 to 10 IU/ml IL-2, plus 10 ug/ml peptide pools. Half of the culture medium was replaced with fresh IL-2-containing medium on days 3 and 7. CD4+ T cells were isolated after around 11 days of culture through negative selection using the EasySep CD4+ T cell isolation kit. Ficoll-Paque Plus gradient centrifugation was used to isolate PBMCs from whole blood, and the isolated PBMCs were then either used fresh or cryopreserved at -140C. Each culture condition was generally run in triplicate wells.

Library generation was performed with PCR. TCR sequencing of DNA from cultured CD4+ T cells used the Oncomine TCR Beta short-read assay at the Johns Hopkins FTIC core. The QIAamp micro DNA kit was used to extract genomic DNA from the cultured CD4+ T cells. Oncomine TCR Beta libraries made from cultured CD4+ T cells were pooled using unique dual indexes and sequenced on an Illumina iSeq 100. For the original study's pipeline: Non-productive sequences were removed, and CDR3s not starting with C, not ending with F or W, or shorter than 7 amino acids were discarded. The MANAFEST web application identified antigen-specific clonotypes by comparing peptide-stimulated wells against reference wells and other culture wells. Positive clones required FDR below 0.05, an odds ratio above 5, and productive frequency above 0.1% in at least two of three replicate wells. A clonotype was classed as cross-reactive if the clonotype showed significant expansion both in SARS-CoV-2 spike wells and in at least one common cold coronavirus spike condition. Levenshtein distances (stringdist) and unrooted phylogenetic trees (ape) in R version 3.6.1 were used to assess CDR3 homology. The public reads were reanalyzed by TCRdb: fastp trimming at Q25, MiXCR alignment, in-frame beta chains only. Rows merge per CDR3 protein into single entries with the most common DNA and genes. TCRdb, rather than the study authors, made the V and J calls. Counted in this sample were about 12,000 distinct CDR3 sequences; less than 40% of them appeared once. 23% of the sample goes to the ten largest clones.

General findings and caveats noted by the study authors: The median count of SARS-CoV-2-reactive clonotypes went up from around 20 after infection to 38 after vaccination, although the change was not significant. Of the vaccine-specific clones in convalescent patients, 304 of 307, or nearly all, reacted only to SARS-CoV-2 spike and did not cross-react with common cold coronaviruses. The number of convalescent patients in the study was relatively small, and the study did not examine early timepoints following natural infection. In convalescent patients, a median roughly 85% of post-vaccine SARS-CoV-2-reactive clones were detected only after vaccination, suggesting vaccine-specific priming.

The sample taken for sequencing was cultured CD4+ T cells from blood. This chain joins TRBV5-4 to TRBJ2-7, and perhaps TRBD2 as D gene, on 5 matching bases. The clonotype comes from a human donor with COVID-19. The DNA is as follows: TGTGCCAGCAGCTCGGACTTGCGCTACGAGCAGTACTTC. Its amino acids are CASSSDLRYEQYF.